This T cell receptor beta chain was sequenced during a study of shared clonotypes between healthy human individuals. Positive CCR7 selection of CD45RO-negative cells yielded the naive CD8 cells, and terminally differentiated effector memory CD45RA+ cells were excluded. Profiling relied on immunoSEQ multiplex PCR, and the TCRdb table lists in-frame clones only, not all of them. The data show roughly 570,000 clones, roughly 98% seen once. The CDR3 consists of 13 residues. V shed 6 bases and J shed 1 base, with 13 bases lying between them. The germline V gene encodes CDR1 SQVTM and CDR2 ANQGSEA. This receptor was taken from a man aged 30-40 years in good health. This chain links TRBV29-1 with TRBJ2-7, with D maybe TRBD2 (6 bases). Sequences were obtained from naive CD8+ T cells sorted from blood. DNA for the CDR3: TGCAGCGTGACAGTGACTAGTTCCTACGAGCAGTACTTC. It yields the protein CSVTVTSSYEQYF.